The text below deals with one T cell receptor beta chain. The junction differs from germline at one of its ends, possibly a read error. This specimen comes from a study of shared clonotypes between healthy human individuals. Profiled with immunoSEQ multiplex PCR; TCRdb holds only in-frame clones, not every one. The sample records about 2.5 million clones, about 90% being singletons. Donors, without exception, were Caucasian adults residing in Nashville, Tennessee. The germline V gene encodes CDR1 SGHNT and CDR2 YYREEE (reference sequence). The CDR3 is 15 residues long. Sequenced material: naive CD4+ T cells from PBMCs. Specified subset: CD45RA+ positively selected. This clonotype was sampled from a man aged 18 to 29 in good health. Some clones in this sample may be carry-over from other donors' samples. The chain recombines TRBV5-4 with TRBJ2-3, with TRBD2 matching 7 bases. Written as DNA, the CDR3 is TGTGCCAGCAGCCCGTACCCCTGGAGGGAGGGCCTCTTGAATTTT. This codes for CASSPYPWREGLLNF. Full variable domain (outside the CDR3, taken from reference TRBV5-4 and TRBJ2-3): ETGVTQSPTHLIKTRGQQVTLRCSSQSGHNTVSWYQQALGQGPQFIFQYYREEENGRGNFPPRFSGLQFPNYSSELNVNALELDDSALYLCASSPYPWREGLLNFGPGTRLTVL.